Listed below are T cell receptor beta chains from one sample, sequenced in a study of control samples from healthy donors and cancer patients. Sequenced by immunoSEQ multiplex PCR; TCRdb stores in-frame clones only, minus some. The table includes fewer than 90,000 clones, around 95% detected once. Material: blood. Receptors originate from a woman between 40 and 55 years old in good health. CDR3s include the opening cysteine and the closing phenylalanine or tryptophan. The order of the fields is V gene, J gene, clone size, D gene, CDR3 DNA, CDR3 protein. The D gene is left open where the match is weak. Clone sizes are given selectively: once, few, many, or a class where the clone is expanded.

TRBV6-5	TRBJ2-1	.	TRBD2	TGTGCCGCCCGGGACTACTACAATGAGCAGTTCTTC	CAARDYYNEQFF
TRBV12-3/TRBV12-4	TRBJ2-2	.	.	TGTGCCAGCAGCCAGGGATCCGGGGAGCTGTTTTTT	CASSQGSGELFF
TRBV6-4	TRBJ2-3	few	TRBD2	TGTGCCAGCAGTGCTAGCGGGGGGGCCACAGATACGCAGTATTTT	CASSASGGATDTQYF
TRBV5-6	TRBJ2-7	.	.	TGTGCCAGCAGCTTTTCCGGATCCGAGCAGTACTTC	CASSFSGSEQYF
TRBV6-2/TRBV6-3	TRBJ2-7	.	.	TGTGCCAGCAGTTTAGGGGGCGAGCAGTACTTC	CASSLGGEQYF
TRBV6-2/TRBV6-3	TRBJ1-2	.	TRBD1	TGTGCCAGCAGTTCCCAGACAGGGGGATTTGGTGGCTACACCTTC	CASSSQTGGFGGYTF
TRBV13	TRBJ2-5	.	.	TGTGCCAGCAGCTTATTGTTCGAAGAGACCCAGTACTTC	CASSLLFEETQYF
TRBV27	TRBJ1-2	.	.	TGTGCCAGCAGTCCCGGACAGTGGCACTATGGCTACACCTTC	CASSPGQWHYGYTF
TRBV11-3	TRBJ2-1	.	TRBD2	TGTGCCAGCAGCTTGGGCGGGGGAACCTACAATGAGCAGTTCTTC	CASSLGGGTYNEQFF
TRBV5-1	TRBJ1-3	.	.	TGCGCCAGCAGCTTAGGGGTCTCTGGAAACACCATATATTTT	CASSLGVSGNTIYF
TRBV27	TRBJ1-2	.	.	TGTGCCCGAGGGCAGAGGGGCTATGGCTACACCTTC	CARGQRGYGYTF
TRBV2	TRBJ2-7	.	.	TGTGCCAGCAGTTACTCCTACGAGCAGTACTTC	CASSYSYEQYF
TRBV7-8	TRBJ1-5	.	.	TGTGCCAGCAGCTCCACCCCGGGACGGACGGGAGGCAATCAGCCCCAGCATTTT	CASSSTPGRTGGNQPQHF
TRBV7-2	TRBJ1-3	.	.	TGTGCCAGCAGCTTTGTCGGATTAGGTGGAAACACCATATATTTT	CASSFVGLGGNTIYF
TRBV7-2	TRBJ2-3	.	.	TGTGCCAGCAGCTTAGAATGGTCTAGCACAGATACGCAGTATTTT	CASSLEWSSTDTQYF